This T cell receptor (beta chain) was recorded in a study of cytomegalovirus exposure and HLA in healthy donors. TCRdb's table, derived via immunoSEQ multiplex PCR, lists solely in-frame clones and lacks some. The table has 200,000 or so clones, around 84% seen once. Trimming took off 2 bases at V and 4 bases at J, with 6 bases between the two ends. CDR1 and CDR2 from the germline V gene are MNHNS and SASEGT. This CDR3 has 13 amino acids. Study-wide findings and caveats: Whilst most TCR sequences proved rare, a subset of public TCRs occurred across many donors.

Worth noting for this clone: Antigen specificity is unknown.

Material: PBMCs. The J gene is TRBJ1-5, the V gene TRBV6-1, with D unclear. This sequence was found in a woman in her 30s in good health and CMV-seropositive. The CDR3, as DNA: TGTGCCAGCAGTGAAACCTATAATCAGCCCCAGCATTTT. Its protein is CASSETYNQPQHF.